A selection of T cell receptor beta chains follows, all from one sample in a study of Graves' ophthalmopathy and Graves' hyperthyroidism. TCRdb recomputed calls from the multiplex PCR reads with MiXCR, one row per CDR3 protein. The sample lists 680,000 or so distinct CDR3 sequences; approximately 22% were seen once. The sample consisted of peripheral blood. All receptors come from a young woman with stable Graves' hyperthyroidism. Some clones in this sample may be carry-over from other donors' samples. CDR3s include the opening cysteine and the closing phenylalanine or tryptophan. D genes are given only for firm matches. A clone size is listed for some rows: how often the clone was seen (once, few, many), or a class if it is expanded.

CDR3nt,CDR3aa,abundance,v_gene,j_gene,d_gene
TGCAGTGCTATGGGGCCTTCTGGAAACACCATATATTTT,CSAMGPSGNTIYF,many,TRBV20-1,TRBJ1-3,.
TGTGCCAGCAAGGTGCGACAGGGACGTCAGCCCCAGCATTTT,CASKVRQGRQPQHF,.,TRBV2,TRBJ1-5,TRBD1
TGCAGCGTTGAAAAGGGGACGGGCGAGCAGTACTTC,CSVEKGTGEQYF,.,TRBV29-1,TRBJ2-7,.
TGTGCCAGCAGTTTGGGGGCCAGATCTATGGGCTACACCTTC,CASSLGARSMGYTF,few,TRBV12-3/TRBV12-4,TRBJ1-2,.
TGTGCCAGCAGCCCGCGTGGGACACCGAGCTCCTACGAGCAGTACTTC,CASSPRGTPSSYEQYF,many,TRBV9,TRBJ2-7,.
TGTGCCAGCAGTGAGGACTCCGCCCCCAATCAGCCCCAGCATTTT,CASSEDSAPNQPQHF,.,TRBV2,TRBJ1-5,.
TGTGCCAGCAGAGCCCGACAGGGCCCCACTGGGGCCAACGTCCTGACTTTC,CASRARQGPTGANVLTF,many,TRBV6-1,TRBJ2-6,TRBD1
TGCAGTGCTAGGTCAGGGTTGAACACTGAAGCTTTCTTT,CSARSGLNTEAFF,many,TRBV20-1,TRBJ1-1,.
TGTGCCAGCAGAGATGGGAGCTATCAGCCCCAGCATTTT,CASRDGSYQPQHF,.,TRBV12-3/TRBV12-4,TRBJ1-5,.
TGCGCCACCAAAGAGGGGATCCCGGCCCAGCATTTT,CATKEGIPAQHF,many,TRBV5-1,TRBJ1-5,.
TGTGCCAGCAGCCAAGGGACCGGGCACAATCAGCCCCAGCATTTT,CASSQGTGHNQPQHF,many,TRBV4-2,TRBJ1-5,.
TGTGCCAGCAGTACACCCCAGGAATTGAACACTGAAGCTTTCTTT,CASSTPQELNTEAFF,.,TRBV6-2/TRBV6-3,TRBJ1-1,.
TGTGCCAGCTCCCCCCTCTTAGGGACAGAGAACACTGAAGCTTTCTTT,CASSPLLGTENTEAFF,few,TRBV18,TRBJ1-1,TRBD1
TGTGCCAGCAGACCCTACTCATATATTATCCGGGACAGGGATATGAACACTGAAGCTTTCTTT,CASRPYSYIIRDRDMNTEAFF,many,TRBV6-4,TRBJ1-1,TRBD1
TGTGCCAGCAGTTACTCGGCCAGGGAGTTTCATCTGAGCTCCTACGAGCAGTACTTC,CASSYSAREFHLSSYEQYF,few,TRBV6-2/TRBV6-3,TRBJ2-7,.
TGTGCCAGTCTCCTTTGGACTGAAGCTTTCTTT,CASLLWTEAFF,many,TRBV19,TRBJ1-1,.
TGTGCCAGCACAGTAGCGGGAGGTCTCATTAGCACCGGGGAGCTGTTTTTT,CASTVAGGLISTGELFF,many,TRBV28,TRBJ2-2,TRBD2
TGTGCCAGCAGTTCCCCCCGACAGATTATGAACACTGAAGCTTTCTTT,CASSSPRQIMNTEAFF,many,TRBV12-3/TRBV12-4,TRBJ1-1,.
TGCAGTGCTAGAGGCGACTTGAACACTGAAGCTTTCTTT,CSARGDLNTEAFF,many,TRBV20-1,TRBJ1-1,.
TGTGCCAGCAGTTTAATGTCAGACAGCAAAGCCTACGAGCAGTACTTC,CASSLMSDSKAYEQYF,many,TRBV28,TRBJ2-7,.
TGTGCCAGCAGCGTGGAGCCACTTCGCGAGCAGTACTTC,CASSVEPLREQYF,many,TRBV7-8,TRBJ2-7,.
TGTGCCAGCAGCCCCCGTCCCCGGGACAGGGAAGAGACCCAGTACTTC,CASSPRPRDREETQYF,many,TRBV6-1,TRBJ2-5,TRBD1
TGTGCCAGCAGTGAACACCAGAACACTGAAGCTTTCTTT,CASSEHQNTEAFF,many,TRBV2,TRBJ1-1,.
TGCAGCGCTTTGGGACAGGCCTATGGCTACACCTTC,CSALGQAYGYTF,.,TRBV29-1,TRBJ1-2,TRBD1
TGCAGTGCTAGTACCCAGGAGAACACCGGGGAGCTGTTTTTT,CSASTQENTGELFF,many,TRBV20-1,TRBJ2-2,.
TGTGCCAGCTTCACGGATAGCAATCAGCCCCAGCATTTT,CASFTDSNQPQHF,many,TRBV6-5,TRBJ1-5,.
TGTGCCAGCAGCCCTAGGACGGCCACCGGAGGCTACACCTTC,CASSPRTATGGYTF,.,TRBV7-9,TRBJ1-2,.
TGTGCCAGCAGTAACCCCTGGAGCAACTATGGCTACACCTTC,CASSNPWSNYGYTF,many,TRBV27,TRBJ1-2,.
TGTGCCAGCAGTTTATTGGGGGGGGCGGGAGAGCAGTACTTC,CASSLLGGAGEQYF,many,TRBV27,TRBJ2-7,.
TGCGCCAGCAGCCCCAAACAGGGGAATGGCTACACCTTC,CASSPKQGNGYTF,few,TRBV5-1,TRBJ1-2,TRBD1
TGTGCCAGCAACCTAATGGGTTCAGGTGCGGAGACCCAGTACTTC,CASNLMGSGAETQYF,many,TRBV9,TRBJ2-5,.
TGCAGTGCGGAGACAGGGGGCGCGGGGAACACTGAAGCTTTCTTT,CSAETGGAGNTEAFF,.,TRBV20-1,TRBJ1-1,TRBD1
TGTGCTAGTGGTGGGGGGGTTGGGAATCAGCCCCAGCATTTT,CASGGGVGNQPQHF,many,TRBV12-5,TRBJ1-5,.
TGTGCCAGCAGTGGACAGGGCCATCAGCCCCAGCATTTT,CASSGQGHQPQHF,many,TRBV2,TRBJ1-5,TRBD1
TGTGCCAGCAGTTACGATGGCACCGGGGAGCTGTTTTTT,CASSYDGTGELFF,.,TRBV6-5,TRBJ2-2,.
TGTGCCATCTCACAAAGGGTTGCTGAAGCTTTCTTT,CAISQRVAEAFF,many,TRBV2,TRBJ1-1,.
TGTGCCAGCAGTGAAGTAGGAGGGAACGGGGTCGAGCAGTACTTC,CASSEVGGNGVEQYF,many,TRBV6-1,TRBJ2-7,.
TGTGCCAGCTCACCACCTGGACGTTTCTATGGCTACACCTTC,CASSPPGRFYGYTF,few,TRBV18,TRBJ1-2,.
TGTGCCAGCAGCGGTTCTAGCGGCCAAGAGACCCAGTACTTC,CASSGSSGQETQYF,many,TRBV6-2/TRBV6-3,TRBJ2-5,TRBD2
TGTGCCAGCAGTTCATATCTACAGGGATCTGGAAACACCATATATTTT,CASSSYLQGSGNTIYF,.,TRBV6-5,TRBJ1-3,.
TGTGCCAGCAGTGAACAGGGATACTACGAGCAGTACTTC,CASSEQGYYEQYF,many,TRBV2,TRBJ2-7,.
TGTGCCATCGGCTCGGCAGGAGATGGCTACACCTTC,CAIGSAGDGYTF,many,TRBV10-3,TRBJ1-2,.
TGTGCCAGCACCCCCTGGGGAGGACAGTATGGCTACACCTTC,CASTPWGGQYGYTF,.,TRBV6-1,TRBJ1-2,.